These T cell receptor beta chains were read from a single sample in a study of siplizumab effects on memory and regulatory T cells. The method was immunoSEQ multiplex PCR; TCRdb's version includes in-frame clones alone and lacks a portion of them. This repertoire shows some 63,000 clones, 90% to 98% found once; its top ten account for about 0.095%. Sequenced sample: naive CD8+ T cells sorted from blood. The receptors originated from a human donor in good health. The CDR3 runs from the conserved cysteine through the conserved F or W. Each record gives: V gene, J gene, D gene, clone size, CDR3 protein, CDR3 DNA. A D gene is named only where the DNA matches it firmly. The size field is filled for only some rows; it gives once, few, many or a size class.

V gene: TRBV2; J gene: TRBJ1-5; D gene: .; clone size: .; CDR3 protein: CASTGTPYSNQPQHF; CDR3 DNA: TGTGCCAGCACCGGGACACCATATAGCAATCAGCCCCAGCATTTT
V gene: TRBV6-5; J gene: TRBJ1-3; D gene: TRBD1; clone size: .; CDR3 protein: CASTGDSENTIYF; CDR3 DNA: TGTGCCAGCACCGGGGACAGTGAAAACACCATATATTTT
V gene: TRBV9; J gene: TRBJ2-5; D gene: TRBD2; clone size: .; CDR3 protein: CASSVSGGEETQYF; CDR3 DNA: TGTGCCAGCAGCGTTAGCGGGGGGGAAGAGACCCAGTACTTC
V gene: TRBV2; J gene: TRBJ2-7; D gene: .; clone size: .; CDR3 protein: CASTGTSSYEQYF; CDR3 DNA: TGTGCCAGCACCGGGACTTCATCCTACGAGCAGTACTTC
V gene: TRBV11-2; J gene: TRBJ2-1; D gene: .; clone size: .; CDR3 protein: CASSLGHYNEQFF; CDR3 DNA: TGTGCCAGCAGCTTAGGACACTACAATGAGCAGTTCTTC
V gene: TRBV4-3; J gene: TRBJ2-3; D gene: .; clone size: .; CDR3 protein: CASSPGTPGWDTQYF; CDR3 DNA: TGCGCCAGCAGCCCGGGGACACCGGGGTGGGATACGCAGTATTTT
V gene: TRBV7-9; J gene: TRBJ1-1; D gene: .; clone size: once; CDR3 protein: CASSLGYVPAFF; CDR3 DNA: TGTGCCAGCAGCTTAGGTTACGTCCCCGCTTTCTTT
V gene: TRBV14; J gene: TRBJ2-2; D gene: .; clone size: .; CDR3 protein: CASSQYRVRNTGELFF; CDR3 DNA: TGTGCCAGCAGTCAATACAGGGTTCGTAACACCGGGGAGCTGTTTTTT
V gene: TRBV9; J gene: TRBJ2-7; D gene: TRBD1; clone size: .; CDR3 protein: CASSVDTTGAGYEQYF; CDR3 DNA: TGTGCCAGCAGCGTGGACACGACAGGGGCTGGCTACGAGCAGTACTTC
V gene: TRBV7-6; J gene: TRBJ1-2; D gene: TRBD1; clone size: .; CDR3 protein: CASSQEQGAQGYTF; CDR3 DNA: TGTGCCAGCAGCCAAGAACAGGGGGCACAGGGCTACACCTTC
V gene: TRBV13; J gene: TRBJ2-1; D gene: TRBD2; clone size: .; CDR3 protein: CASSLTAGGIYEQFF; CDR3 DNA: TGTGCCAGCAGCTTAACGGCGGGGGGTATCTATGAGCAGTTCTTC
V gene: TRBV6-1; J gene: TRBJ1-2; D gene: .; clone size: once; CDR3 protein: CASSENREGGVYGYTF; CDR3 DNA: TGTGCCAGCAGTGAAAACAGGGAAGGAGGGGTTTATGGCTACACCTTC
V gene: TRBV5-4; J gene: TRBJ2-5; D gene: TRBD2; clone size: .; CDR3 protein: CAAERGGEETQYF; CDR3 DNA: TGTGCCGCGGAGCGGGGGGGGGAGGAGACCCAGTACTTC
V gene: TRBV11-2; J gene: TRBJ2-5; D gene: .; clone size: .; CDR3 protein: CASSYGLGQGETQYF; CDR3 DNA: TGTGCCAGCAGCTATGGATTAGGCCAAGGAGAGACCCAGTACTTC
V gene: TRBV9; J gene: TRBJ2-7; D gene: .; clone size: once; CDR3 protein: CASSVESTGYEQYF; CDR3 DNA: TGTGCCAGCAGCGTAGAGAGCACCGGCTACGAGCAGTACTTC
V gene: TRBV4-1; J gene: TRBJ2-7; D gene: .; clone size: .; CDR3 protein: CASSPQGGETGSYEQYF; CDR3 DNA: TGCGCCAGCAGCCCTCAAGGAGGGGAGACAGGGTCCTACGAGCAGTACTTC
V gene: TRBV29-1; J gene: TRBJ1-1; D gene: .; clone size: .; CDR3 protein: CSVAELVTEAFF; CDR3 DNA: TGCAGCGTTGCAGAGTTAGTCACTGAAGCTTTCTTT
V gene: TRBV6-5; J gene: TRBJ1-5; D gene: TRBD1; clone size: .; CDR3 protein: CASSYPTGDSNQPQHF; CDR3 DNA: TGTGCCAGCAGTTACCCGACAGGGGATAGCAATCAGCCCCAGCATTTT
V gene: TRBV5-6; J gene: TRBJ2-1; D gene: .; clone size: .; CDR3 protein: CASSLRGTFYNEQFF; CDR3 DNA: TGTGCCAGCAGCTTAAGGGGGACTTTTTACAATGAGCAGTTCTTC
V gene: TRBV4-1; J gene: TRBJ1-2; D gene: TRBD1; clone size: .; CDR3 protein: CASRPRTGDGYTF; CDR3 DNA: TGCGCCAGCAGGCCTCGGACAGGGGACGGCTACACCTTC
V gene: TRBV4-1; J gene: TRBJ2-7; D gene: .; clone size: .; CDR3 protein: CASSQGRGSYEQYF; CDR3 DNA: TGCGCCAGCAGCCAAGGACGGGGCTCCTACGAGCAGTACTTC
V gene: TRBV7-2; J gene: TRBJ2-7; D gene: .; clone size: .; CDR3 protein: CASSHLANEQYF; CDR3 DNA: TGTGCCAGCAGCCATTTGGCCAACGAGCAGTACTTC
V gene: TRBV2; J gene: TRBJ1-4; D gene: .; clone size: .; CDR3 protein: CASSEGQAEESEKLFF; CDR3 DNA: TGTGCCAGCAGTGAAGGACAGGCCGAGGAATCCGAAAAACTGTTTTTT
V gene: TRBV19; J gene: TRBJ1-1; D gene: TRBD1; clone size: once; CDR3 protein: CASIPGTGGITEAFF; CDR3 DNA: TGTGCCAGTATTCCCGGGACAGGGGGCATCACTGAAGCTTTCTTT
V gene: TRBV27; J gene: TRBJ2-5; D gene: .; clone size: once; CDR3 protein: CASSLAGSVRETQYF; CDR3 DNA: TGTGCCAGCAGTTTGGCAGGGAGTGTCAGGGAGACCCAGTACTTC
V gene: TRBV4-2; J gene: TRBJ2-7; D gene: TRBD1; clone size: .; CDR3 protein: CASSHEDRGYEQYF; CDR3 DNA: TGTGCCAGCAGCCACGAAGACAGGGGTTACGAGCAGTACTTC
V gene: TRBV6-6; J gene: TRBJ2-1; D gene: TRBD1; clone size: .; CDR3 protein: CASSPNKGTGMDEQFF; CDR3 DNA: TGTGCCAGCAGTCCTAATAAAGGGACAGGGATGGATGAGCAGTTCTTC
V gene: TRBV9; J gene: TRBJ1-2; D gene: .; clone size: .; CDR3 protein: CASSGPHGYTF; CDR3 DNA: TGTGCCAGCAGCGGACCGCATGGCTACACCTTC
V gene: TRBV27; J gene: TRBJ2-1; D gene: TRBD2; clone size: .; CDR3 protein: CASSFALAGGPNEQFF; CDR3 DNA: TGTGCCAGCAGTTTCGCACTAGCGGGGGGGCCTAATGAGCAGTTCTTC
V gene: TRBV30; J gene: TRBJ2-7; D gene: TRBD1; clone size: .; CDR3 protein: CAWVWGQDSYEQYF; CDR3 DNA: TGTGCCTGGGTGTGGGGACAGGATTCATACGAGCAGTACTTC
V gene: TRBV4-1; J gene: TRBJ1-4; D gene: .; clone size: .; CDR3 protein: CASSQVGTAELFF; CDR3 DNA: TGCGCCAGCAGCCAAGTGGGCACAGCCGAACTGTTTTTT
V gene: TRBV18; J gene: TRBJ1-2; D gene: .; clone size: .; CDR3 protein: CASSPPAQDNYGYTF; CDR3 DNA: TGTGCCAGCTCACCCCCGGCGCAGGATAACTATGGCTACACCTTC
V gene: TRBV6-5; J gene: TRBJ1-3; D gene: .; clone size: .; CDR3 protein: CASSYQGLNSGNTIYF; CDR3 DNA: TGTGCCAGCAGTTACCAGGGACTGAACTCTGGAAACACCATATATTTT
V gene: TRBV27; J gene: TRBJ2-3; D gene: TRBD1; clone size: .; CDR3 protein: CASSRDRRSTDTQYF; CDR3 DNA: TGTGCCAGCAGCAGGGACAGGCGTAGCACAGATACGCAGTATTTT
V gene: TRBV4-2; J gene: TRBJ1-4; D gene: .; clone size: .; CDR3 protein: CASSRGVDRTITNEKLFF; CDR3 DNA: TGTGCCAGCAGCCGAGGGGTAGACAGAACGATCACTAATGAAAAACTGTTTTTT
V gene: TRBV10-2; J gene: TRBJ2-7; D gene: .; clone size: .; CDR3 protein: CASSESASGQYF; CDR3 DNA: TGCGCCAGCAGTGAGTCGGCCTCCGGGCAGTACTTC
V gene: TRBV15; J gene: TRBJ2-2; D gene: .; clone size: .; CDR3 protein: CATSRDLSNTGELFF; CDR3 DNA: TGTGCCACCAGCAGAGATCTTTCGAACACCGGGGAGCTGTTTTTT
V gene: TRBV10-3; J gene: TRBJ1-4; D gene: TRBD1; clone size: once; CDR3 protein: CAARDSRNEKLFF; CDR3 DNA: TGTGCCGCCCGGGACAGTCGGAATGAAAAACTGTTTTTT
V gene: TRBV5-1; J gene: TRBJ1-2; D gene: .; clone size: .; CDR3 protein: CASKGDGGGYTF; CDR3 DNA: TGCGCCAGCAAAGGGGACGGGGGCGGCTACACCTTC
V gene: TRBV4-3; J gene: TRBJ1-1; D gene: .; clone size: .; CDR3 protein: CASSQPGGGGTEAFF; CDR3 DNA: TGCGCCAGCAGCCAACCCGGCGGCGGGGGCACTGAAGCTTTCTTT
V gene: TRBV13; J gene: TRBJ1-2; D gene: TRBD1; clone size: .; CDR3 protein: CASSTEGAQVYGYTF; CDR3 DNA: TGTGCCAGCAGCACGGAGGGGGCGCAGGTCTATGGCTACACCTTC
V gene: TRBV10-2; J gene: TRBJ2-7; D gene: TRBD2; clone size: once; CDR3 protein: CASGLAGGEDEQYF; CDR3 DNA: TGCGCCAGCGGACTAGCGGGGGGAGAGGACGAGCAGTACTTC
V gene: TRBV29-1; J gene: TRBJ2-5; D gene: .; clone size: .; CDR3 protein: CSAHTGLETQYF; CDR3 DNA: TGCAGCGCCCATACAGGGTTAGAGACCCAGTACTTC
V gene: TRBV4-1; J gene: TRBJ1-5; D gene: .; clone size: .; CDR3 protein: CASSPIHSSEPQHF; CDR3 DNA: TGCGCCAGCAGCCCAATCCACTCCTCTGAGCCCCAGCATTTT
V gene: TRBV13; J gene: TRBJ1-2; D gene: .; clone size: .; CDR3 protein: CASSLGGTVSGYTF; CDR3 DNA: TGTGCCAGCAGCTTAGGCGGGACGGTCAGCGGCTACACCTTC
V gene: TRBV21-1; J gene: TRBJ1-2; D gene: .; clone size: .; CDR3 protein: CASSPGQGSHSYGYTF; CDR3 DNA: TGTGCCAGCAGCCCGGGACAGGGATCCCATTCCTATGGCTACACCTTC
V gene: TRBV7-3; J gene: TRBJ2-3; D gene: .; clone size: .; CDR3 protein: CASSSPEGGTDTQYF; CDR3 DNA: TGTGCCAGCAGCTCGCCCGAGGGGGGCACAGATACGCAGTATTTT
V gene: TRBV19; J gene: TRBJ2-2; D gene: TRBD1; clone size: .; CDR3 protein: CASGQGLWENTGELFF; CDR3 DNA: TGTGCCAGTGGACAGGGTCTCTGGGAGAACACCGGGGAGCTGTTTTTT
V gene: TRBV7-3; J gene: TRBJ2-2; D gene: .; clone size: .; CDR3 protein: CASSPPGTGELFF; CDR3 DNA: TGTGCCAGCAGCCCACCCGGCACCGGGGAGCTGTTTTTT
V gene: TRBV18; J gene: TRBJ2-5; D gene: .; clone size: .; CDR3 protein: CASSPMYQETQYF; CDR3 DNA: TGTGCCAGCTCCCCAATGTACCAAGAGACCCAGTACTTC
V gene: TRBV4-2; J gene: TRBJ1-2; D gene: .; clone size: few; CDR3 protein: CASSQDTLQGGYGYTF; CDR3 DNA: TGTGCCAGCAGCCAAGATACATTGCAGGGTGGCTATGGCTACACCTTC